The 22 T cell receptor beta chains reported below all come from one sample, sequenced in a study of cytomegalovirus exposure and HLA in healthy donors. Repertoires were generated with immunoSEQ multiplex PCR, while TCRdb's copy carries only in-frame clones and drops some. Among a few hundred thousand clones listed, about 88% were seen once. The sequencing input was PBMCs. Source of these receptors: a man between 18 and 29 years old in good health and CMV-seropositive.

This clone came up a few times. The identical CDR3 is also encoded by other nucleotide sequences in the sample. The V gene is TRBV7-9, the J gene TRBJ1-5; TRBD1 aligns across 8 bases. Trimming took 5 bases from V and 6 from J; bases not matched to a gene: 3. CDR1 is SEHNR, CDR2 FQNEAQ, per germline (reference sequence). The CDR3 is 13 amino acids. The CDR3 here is CASSPGGFQPQHF. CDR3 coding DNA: TGTGCCAGCAGCCCAGGGGGCTTTCAGCCCCAGCATTTT.

The CDR3 loop is CASSVEQTSTDTQYF. CDR3 coding DNA: TGTGCCAGCAGCGTAGAACAGACTAGCACAGATACGCAGTATTTT. The chain couples TRBV9 to TRBJ2-3; no reliable D call. The V end was cut by 0 bases, the J end by 0 bases, with 8 bases between. The germline V gene encodes CDR1 SGDLS and CDR2 YYNGEE. The CDR3 contains 15 residues.

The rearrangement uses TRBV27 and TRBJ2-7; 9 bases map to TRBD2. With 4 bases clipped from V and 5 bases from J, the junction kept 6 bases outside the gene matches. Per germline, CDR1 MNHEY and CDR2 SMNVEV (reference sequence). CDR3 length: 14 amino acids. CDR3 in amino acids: CASSYSGSYHEQYF. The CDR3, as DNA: TGTGCCAGCAGTTATAGCGGGAGTTATCACGAGCAGTACTTC.

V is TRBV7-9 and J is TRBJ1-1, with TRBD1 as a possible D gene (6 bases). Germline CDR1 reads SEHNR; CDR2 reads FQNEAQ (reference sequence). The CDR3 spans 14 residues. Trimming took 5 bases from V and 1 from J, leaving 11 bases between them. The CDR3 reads CASSIWDKNTEAFF. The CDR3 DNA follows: TGTGCCAGCAGCATCTGGGACAAGAACACTGAAGCTTTCTTT.

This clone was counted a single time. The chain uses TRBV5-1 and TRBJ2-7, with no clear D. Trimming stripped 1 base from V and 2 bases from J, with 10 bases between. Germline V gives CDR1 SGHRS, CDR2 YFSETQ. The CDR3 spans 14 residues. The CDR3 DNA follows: TGCGCCAGCAGCTTGAGGAAGACCCCCTACGAGCAGTACTTC. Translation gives CASSLRKTPYEQYF.

CDR3 residues: CSARPGQEAFF. CDR3 coding DNA: TGCAGTGCTAGGCCGGGACAGGAAGCTTTCTTT. The gene calls are TRBV20-1 and TRBJ1-1; 7 bases line up with TRBD1. The CDR3 extends over 11 amino acids. With V trimmed by 3 bases and J by 8 bases, 3 bases remained unmatched. Per the germline V gene, CDR1 is DFQATT and CDR2 is SNEGSKA (reference sequence).

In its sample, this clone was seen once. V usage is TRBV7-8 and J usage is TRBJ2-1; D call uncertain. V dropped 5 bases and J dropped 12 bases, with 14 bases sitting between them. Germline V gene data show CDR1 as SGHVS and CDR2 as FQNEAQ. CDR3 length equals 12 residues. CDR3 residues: CASSPTTQRQFF. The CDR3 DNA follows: TGTGCCAGCAGCCCCACCACCCAGCGGCAGTTCTTC.

CDR3 nucleotide sequence: TGTGCCAGCAGTGCCTACAGAGGCAAAGAGACCCAGTACTTC. Translated, it gives CASSAYRGKETQYF. J is TRBJ2-5 and V is TRBV6-1, with D uncertain. Germline-derived CDR1 and CDR2 are MNHNS and SASEGT. V dropped 4 bases and J dropped 3 bases, with 12 bases sitting between them. The CDR3 loop spans 14 amino acids.

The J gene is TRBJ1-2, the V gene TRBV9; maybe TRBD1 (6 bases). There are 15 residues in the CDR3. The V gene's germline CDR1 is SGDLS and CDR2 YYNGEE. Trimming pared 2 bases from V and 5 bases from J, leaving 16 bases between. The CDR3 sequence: CASSVGGPSGYGYTF. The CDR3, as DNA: TGTGCCAGCAGCGTTGGGGGCCCTTCGGGGTATGGCTACACCTTC.

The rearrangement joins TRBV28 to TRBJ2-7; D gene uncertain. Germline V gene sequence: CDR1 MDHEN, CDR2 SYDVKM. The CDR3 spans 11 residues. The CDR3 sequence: CASLSGYEQYF. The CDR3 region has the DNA TGTGCTAGTTTATCAGGCTACGAGCAGTACTTC.

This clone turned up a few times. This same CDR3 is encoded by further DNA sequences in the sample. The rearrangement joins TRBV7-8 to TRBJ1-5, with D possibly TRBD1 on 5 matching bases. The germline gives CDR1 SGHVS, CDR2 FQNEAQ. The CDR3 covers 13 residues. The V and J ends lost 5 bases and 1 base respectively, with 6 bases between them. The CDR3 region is CASSRDSNQPQHF. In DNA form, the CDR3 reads TGTGCCAGCAGCAGGGACAGCAATCAGCCCCAGCATTTT.

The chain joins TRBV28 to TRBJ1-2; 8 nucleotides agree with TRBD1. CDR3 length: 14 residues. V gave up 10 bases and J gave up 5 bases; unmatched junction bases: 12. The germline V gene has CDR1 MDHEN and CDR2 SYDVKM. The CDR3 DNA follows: TGTGCCACACGAAACGACAGGGGTGGTTATGGCTACACCTTC. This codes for CATRNDRGGYGYTF.

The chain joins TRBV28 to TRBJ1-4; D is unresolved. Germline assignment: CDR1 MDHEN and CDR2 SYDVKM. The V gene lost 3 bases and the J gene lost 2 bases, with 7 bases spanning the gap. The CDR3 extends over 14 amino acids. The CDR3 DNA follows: TGTGCCAGCAGTTTCAGTGGCACTAATGAAAAACTGTTTTTT. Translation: CASSFSGTNEKLFF.

The CDR3 loop is CASGSAGTLYGYTF. DNA for the CDR3: TGTGCTAGTGGTTCAGCCGGGACGCTCTATGGCTACACCTTC. The chain joins TRBV12-5 to TRBJ1-2; possibly TRBD1 for D (5 bases). Germline loops: CDR1 LGHNT, CDR2 FRNRAP. This CDR3 has 14 residues. Trimming left V 4 bases short and J 4 bases short, with 13 bases between.

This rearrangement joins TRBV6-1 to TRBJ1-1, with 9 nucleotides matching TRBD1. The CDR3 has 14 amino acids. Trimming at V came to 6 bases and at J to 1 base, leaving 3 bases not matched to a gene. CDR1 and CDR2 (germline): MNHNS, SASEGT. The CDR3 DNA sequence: TGTGCCAGCAGAGACAGGGGGAGGAACACTGAAGCTTTCTTT. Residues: CASRDRGRNTEAFF.

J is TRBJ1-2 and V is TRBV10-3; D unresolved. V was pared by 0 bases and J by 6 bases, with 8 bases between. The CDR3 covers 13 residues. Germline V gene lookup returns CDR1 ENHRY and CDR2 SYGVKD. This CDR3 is CAISESESHGYTF. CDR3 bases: TGTGCCATCAGTGAGTCGGAGTCTCATGGCTACACCTTC.

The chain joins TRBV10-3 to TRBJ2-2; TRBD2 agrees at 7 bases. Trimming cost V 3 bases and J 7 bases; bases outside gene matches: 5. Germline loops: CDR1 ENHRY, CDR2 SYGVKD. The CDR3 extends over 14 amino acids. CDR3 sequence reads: CAISDEGGDGELFF. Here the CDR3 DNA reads TGTGCCATCAGTGATGAGGGAGGGGACGGGGAGCTGTTTTTT.

As DNA, the CDR3 is TGTGCCAGCAGCTTGGGACTTTACAATGAGCAGTTCTTC. Its translation: CASSLGLYNEQFF. The chain couples TRBV9 to TRBJ2-1; a possible D gene is TRBD2 (6 bases). The CDR3 totals 13 residues. Trimming pared 4 bases from V and 4 bases from J, leaving 9 bases between. The germline V gene has CDR1 SGDLS and CDR2 YYNGEE. Combining the CDR3 with reference TRBV9 and TRBJ2-1 gives the whole variable domain DSGVTQTPKHLITATGQRVTLRCSPRSGDLSVYWYQQSLDQGLQFLIQYYNGEERAKGNILERFSAQQFPDLHSELNLSSLELGDSALYFCASSLGLYNEQFFGPGTRLTVL.

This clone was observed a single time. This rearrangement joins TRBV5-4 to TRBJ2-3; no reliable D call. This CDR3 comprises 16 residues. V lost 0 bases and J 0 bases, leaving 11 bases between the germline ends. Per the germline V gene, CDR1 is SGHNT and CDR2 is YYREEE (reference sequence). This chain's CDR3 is CASSLAAPTSTDTQYF. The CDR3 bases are TGTGCCAGCAGCTTGGCGGCACCAACAAGCACAGATACGCAGTATTTT.

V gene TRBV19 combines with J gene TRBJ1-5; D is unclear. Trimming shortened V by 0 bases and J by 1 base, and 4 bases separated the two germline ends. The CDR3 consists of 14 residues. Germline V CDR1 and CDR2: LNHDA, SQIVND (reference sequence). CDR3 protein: CASSIERSNQPQHF. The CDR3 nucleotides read TGTGCCAGTAGTATAGAAAGGAGCAATCAGCCCCAGCATTTT.

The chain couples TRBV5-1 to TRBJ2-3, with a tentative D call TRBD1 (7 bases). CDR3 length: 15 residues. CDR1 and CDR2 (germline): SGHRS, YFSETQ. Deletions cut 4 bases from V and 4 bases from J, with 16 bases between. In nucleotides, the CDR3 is TGCGCCAGCAGCCCGGAGGGGGCTGGGGCAGATACGCAGTATTTT. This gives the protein CASSPEGAGADTQYF. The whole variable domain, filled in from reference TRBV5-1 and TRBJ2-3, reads KAGVTQTPRYLIKTRGQQVTLSCSPISGHRSVSWYQQTPGQGLQFLFEYFSETQRNKGNFPGRFSGRQFSNSRSEMNVSTLELGDSALYLCASSPEGAGADTQYFGPGTRLTVL.

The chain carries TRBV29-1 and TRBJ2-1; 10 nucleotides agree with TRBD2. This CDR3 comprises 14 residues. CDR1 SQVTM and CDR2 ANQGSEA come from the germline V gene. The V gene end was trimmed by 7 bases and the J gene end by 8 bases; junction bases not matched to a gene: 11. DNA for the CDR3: TGCAGCGCCAGACCGGGACTAGCGACGGATGAGCAGTTCTTC. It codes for CSARPGLATDEQFF.